Listed here is a single TCR beta chain. This specimen comes from a study of blood T cell repertoires in COVID-19. Some clones are missing from TCRdb's copy, which holds only in-frame ones; the method was immunoSEQ multiplex PCR. The top ten clones hold 8% to 9.5% of a sample with more than 70,000 clones, 80% to 90% of them seen once. Trimming cost V 4 bases and J 8 bases; bases outside gene matches: 15. Germline lookup yields CDR1 SNHLY and CDR2 FYNNEI. CDR3 length equals 17 residues. Sequences were obtained from peripheral blood. The V gene is TRBV2, the J gene TRBJ1-3; TRBD1 agrees at 9 bases. The origin of this receptor is a man aged 50 or older with acute or convalescent COVID-19. CDR3 sequence: CASSVTDPGTGWDTIYF. The CDR3 nucleotides read TGTGCCAGCAGTGTAACCGATCCCGGGACAGGGTGGGACACCATATATTTT.